The clone carrying this T cell receptor beta chain was seen once. Deletions cut 11 bases from V and 0 bases from J, with 13 bases between. This CDR3 is 14 amino acids long. Germline loops: CDR1 SGHTA, CDR2 FQGNSA. Those donating, healthy Caucasian individuals from Russia, were aged roughly 6 to 90. Every participating donor contributed 9.5 to 10 milliliters of peripheral blood through a draw. The data were obtained in a study of blood T cells in healthy people across ages. A J-beta primer mix and a sample-barcoded 5' primer were used in a second PCR of roughly 7 to 12 cycles. Paired-end reads containing CDR3 totaled no fewer than 2.5 million for each sample. Using its own MiXCR run on the 5' RACE reads, TCRdb lists one record per CDR3 protein. The sample lists about 1.7 million distinct CDR3 sequences; 28% were seen once.

Sequencing input: blood. The sequence was obtained from a woman aged 25 to 45 in good health. V and J are TRBV7-2 and TRBJ2-2; D is perhaps TRBD1 (5 bases). Here the CDR3 reads CAYRSKANTGELFF. The CDR3 nucleotides read TGTGCCTACAGGAGCAAAGCGAACACCGGGGAGCTGTTTTTT. The variable domain in full, with the rest retrieved from reference TRBV7-2 and TRBJ2-2, is GAGVSQSPSNKVTEKGKDVELRCDPISGHTALYWYRQSLGQGLEFLIYFQGNSAPDKSGLPSDRFSAERTGGSVSTLTIQRTQQEDSAVYLCAYRSKANTGELFFGEGSRLTVL.